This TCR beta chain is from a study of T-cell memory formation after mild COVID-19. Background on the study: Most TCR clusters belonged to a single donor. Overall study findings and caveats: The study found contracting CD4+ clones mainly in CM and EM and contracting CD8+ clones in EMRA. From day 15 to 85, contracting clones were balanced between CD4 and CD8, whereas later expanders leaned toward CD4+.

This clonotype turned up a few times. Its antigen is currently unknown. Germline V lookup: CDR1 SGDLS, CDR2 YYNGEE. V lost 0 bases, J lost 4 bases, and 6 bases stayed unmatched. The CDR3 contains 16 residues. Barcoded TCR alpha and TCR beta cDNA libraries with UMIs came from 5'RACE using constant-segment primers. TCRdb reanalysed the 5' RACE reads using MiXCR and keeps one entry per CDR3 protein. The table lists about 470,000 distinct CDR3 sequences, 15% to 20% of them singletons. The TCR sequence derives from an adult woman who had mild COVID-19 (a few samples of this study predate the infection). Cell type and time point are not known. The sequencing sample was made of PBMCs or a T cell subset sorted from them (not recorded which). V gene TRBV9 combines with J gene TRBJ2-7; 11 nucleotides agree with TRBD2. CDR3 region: CASSVGLGLAVYEQYF. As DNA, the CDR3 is TGTGCCAGCAGCGTAGGCTTGGGACTAGCGGTATACGAGCAGTACTTC.